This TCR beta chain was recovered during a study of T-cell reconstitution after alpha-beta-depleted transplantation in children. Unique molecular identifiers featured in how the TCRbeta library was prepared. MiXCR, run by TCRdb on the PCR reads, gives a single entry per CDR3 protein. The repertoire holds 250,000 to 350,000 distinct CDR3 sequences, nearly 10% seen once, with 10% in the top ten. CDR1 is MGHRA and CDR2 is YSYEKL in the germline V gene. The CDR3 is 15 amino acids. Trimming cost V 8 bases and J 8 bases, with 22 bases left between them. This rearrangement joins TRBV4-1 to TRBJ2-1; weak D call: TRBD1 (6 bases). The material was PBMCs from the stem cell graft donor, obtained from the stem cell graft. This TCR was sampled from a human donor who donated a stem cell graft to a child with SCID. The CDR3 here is CASQSQGSLFDEQFF. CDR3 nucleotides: TGCGCCAGCCAATCCCAGGGGTCGTTATTCGATGAGCAGTTCTTC.